This T cell receptor beta chain appears in the sequencing data of a study of shared clonotypes between healthy human individuals. V was pared by 1 base and J by 4 bases, with 16 bases between. Germline V gives CDR1 SGHVS, CDR2 FNYEAQ. The CDR3 contains 16 residues. Naive CD8 isolation took CD45RO-negative cells positively selected for CCR7 and excluded terminally differentiated effector memory CD45RA+ cells. Everyone who donated was a Caucasian adult who lived in Nashville, Tennessee. Deep was the level at which the assay was run. Produced via immunoSEQ multiplex PCR; TCRdb's table is partial and in-frame only. The repertoire holds about 1,800,000 clones, with over 85% as singletons.

The sequenced sample was naive CD8+ T cells sorted from blood. The sequence came from a man aged 18 to 29 in good health. The chain combines TRBV7-6 with TRBJ1-1, with D possibly being TRBD1 (5 bases). The CDR3 DNA is TGTGCCAGCAGCTTAGAACACGCAGGGTTGGTCACTGAAGCTTTCTTT. Residues: CASSLEHAGLVTEAFF. The full variable domain, completed using reference TRBV7-6 and TRBJ1-1, is GAGVSQSPRYKVTKRGQDVALRCDPISGHVSLYWYRQALGQGPEFLTYFNYEAQQDKSGLPNDRFSAERPEGSISTLTIQRTEQRDSAMYRCASSLEHAGLVTEAFFGQGTRLTVV.